Listed below are T cell receptor beta chains from one sample, sequenced in a study of T cells after yellow fever vaccination. TCRdb ran MiXCR on the 5' RACE reads and lists one entry per CDR3 protein. The sample has hundreds of thousands of distinct CDR3 sequences, around an eighth seen once. The sequenced sample was PBMCs, obtained on the day of the yellow fever booster vaccination. The receptors originated from a man aged 25 to 40 who received the YFV17D yellow fever vaccine. Each CDR3 is given with its conserved first and last residue.

v_call	j_call	cdr3_aa
TRBV20-1	TRBJ2-1	CSAERANEQFF
TRBV6-5	TRBJ2-1	CASSSDRDPYNEQFF
TRBV7-2	TRBJ2-7	CASSVGPERGEQYF
TRBV5-1	TRBJ2-3	CASSSEVADTQYF
TRBV10-3	TRBJ1-5	CASDREQGVNQPQHF
TRBV20-1	TRBJ2-4	CSARDYRQASPIAKNIQYF
TRBV29-1	TRBJ2-1	CSVKTSGKVGEQFF
TRBV7-6	TRBJ2-2	CASSPIGARSVVGVAGELFF
TRBV12-3/TRBV12-4	TRBJ2-5	CASSFLMGNQETQYF
TRBV29-1	TRBJ2-3	CSFLRLAGGDTQYF
TRBV7-9	TRBJ2-2	CASSQAASSSTGELFF
TRBV29-1	TRBJ2-7	CSVASAGHSYEQYF
TRBV20-1	TRBJ2-7	CSASAPTIRGSTGGYEQYF
TRBV29-1	TRBJ2-1	CSVGASQGNEQFF
TRBV19	TRBJ2-2	CASIEGAYTGELFF
TRBV15	TRBJ2-5	CATPCGGSMYQETQYF
TRBV11-2	TRBJ2-1	CASSPLRVEGNEQFF
TRBV6-1	TRBJ2-7	CASRTGSITEQYF
TRBV29-1	TRBJ2-5	CSVMTGGETQYF
TRBV20-1	TRBJ2-1	CSAREFAQHSSYNEQFF